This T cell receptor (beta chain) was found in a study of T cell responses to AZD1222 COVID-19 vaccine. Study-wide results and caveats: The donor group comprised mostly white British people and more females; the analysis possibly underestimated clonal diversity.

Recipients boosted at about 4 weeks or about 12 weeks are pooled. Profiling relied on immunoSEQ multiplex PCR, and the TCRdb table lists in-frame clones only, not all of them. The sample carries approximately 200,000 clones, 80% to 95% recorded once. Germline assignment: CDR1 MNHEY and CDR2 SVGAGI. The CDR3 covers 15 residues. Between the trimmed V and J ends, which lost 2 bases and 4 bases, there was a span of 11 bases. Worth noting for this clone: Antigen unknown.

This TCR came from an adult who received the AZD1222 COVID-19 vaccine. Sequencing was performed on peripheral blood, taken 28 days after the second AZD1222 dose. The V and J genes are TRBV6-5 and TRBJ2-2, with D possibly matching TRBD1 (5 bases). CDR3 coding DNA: TGTGCCAGCAGTTACCAGGGTCGGAGCACCGGGGAGCTGTTTTTT. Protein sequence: CASSYQGRSTGELFF.